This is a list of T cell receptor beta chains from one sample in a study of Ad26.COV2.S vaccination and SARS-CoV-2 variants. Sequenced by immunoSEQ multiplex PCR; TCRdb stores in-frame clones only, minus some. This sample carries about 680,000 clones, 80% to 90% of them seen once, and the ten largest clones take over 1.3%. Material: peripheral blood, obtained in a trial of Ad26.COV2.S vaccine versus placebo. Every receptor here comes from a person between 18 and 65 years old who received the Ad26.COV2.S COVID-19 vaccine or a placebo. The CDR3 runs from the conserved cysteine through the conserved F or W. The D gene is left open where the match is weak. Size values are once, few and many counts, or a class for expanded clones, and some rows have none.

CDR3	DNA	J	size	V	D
CASSLGAGTGNEKLFF	TGCGCCAGCAGCTTGGGGGCCGGGACAGGGAATGAAAAACTGTTTTTT	TRBJ1-4	-	TRBV5-1	TRBD1
CASSPRAEPYGYTF	TGTGCCAGCTCACCACGGGCGGAACCCTATGGCTACACCTTC	TRBJ1-2	-	TRBV18	-
CASSGNRDSSTRETDTQYF	TGTGCCAGCAGCGGAAACCGGGACAGTTCCACCCGGGAGACAGATACGCAGTATTTT	TRBJ2-3	-	TRBV13	-
CASSPTYSYNEQFF	TGTGCCAGCAGCCCCACCTACTCCTACAATGAGCAGTTCTTC	TRBJ2-1	-	TRBV6-5	-
CASSTTGGPYGYTF	TGTGCCAGCAGTACTACAGGGGGCCCCTATGGCTACACCTTC	TRBJ1-2	-	TRBV27	TRBD1
CASSLGAYGYTF	TGTGCCAGCAGTCTAGGAGCCTATGGCTACACCTTC	TRBJ1-2	once	TRBV12-3/TRBV12-4	-
CASSPAELPSNEQFF	TGTGCCAGCTCACCCGCGGAGCTCCCCTCTAATGAGCAGTTCTTC	TRBJ2-1	-	TRBV18	-
CASSVDGTGYGYTF	TGTGCCAGCAGCGTAGACGGGACAGGCTATGGCTACACCTTC	TRBJ1-2	-	TRBV9	TRBD1
CASSLDAGRNTEAFF	TGCGCCAGCAGCTTGGATGCGGGGAGGAACACTGAAGCTTTCTTT	TRBJ1-1	few	TRBV5-1	-
CASSFEGGQPQHF	TGTGCCAGCAGCTTTGAAGGGGGTCAGCCCCAGCATTTT	TRBJ1-5	few	TRBV3-1/TRBV3-2	-
CASSQVSGYNEQFF	TGTGCCAGCAGCCAAGTAAGCGGCTACAATGAGCAGTTCTTC	TRBJ2-1	-	TRBV14	-
CAWSVSGPGELFF	TGTGCCTGGAGTGTATCTGGGCCCGGGGAGCTGTTTTTT	TRBJ2-2	-	TRBV30	-
CATSVSGISYNEQFF	TGTGCCACCAGTGTAAGTGGGATTTCCTACAATGAGCAGTTCTTC	TRBJ2-1	once	TRBV24-1	-
CASRPVDRETQYF	TGTGCCAGCCGCCCGGTGGACAGGGAGACCCAGTACTTC	TRBJ2-5	-	TRBV6-5	TRBD1
CSVAWLAEHNEQFF	TGCAGCGTTGCCTGGCTAGCGGAGCACAATGAGCAGTTCTTC	TRBJ2-1	-	TRBV29-1	TRBD2
CASSVPGTTF	TGTGCCAGCAGCGTACCGGGAACGACTTTC	TRBJ2-6	-	TRBV9	-
CASRWGTNTDTQYF	TGTGCCAGCAGGTGGGGGACAAACACAGATACGCAGTATTTT	TRBJ2-3	-	TRBV2	-
CASRALTSYEQYF	TGTGCCAGCAGGGCCCTGACCTCCTACGAGCAGTACTTC	TRBJ2-7	once	TRBV6-5	-
CASSDRAPSSATNEKLFF	TGTGCCAGCAGTGACAGAGCGCCCTCGAGTGCAACTAATGAAAAACTGTTTTTT	TRBJ1-4	-	TRBV6-1	-
CSVAHTSYEQYF	TGCAGCGTCGCACATACCTCCTACGAGCAGTACTTC	TRBJ2-7	-	TRBV29-1	-
CASSQNGDNTIYF	TGTGCCAGCAGTCAAAATGGGGACAACACCATATATTTT	TRBJ1-3	-	TRBV6-5	-
CATSDLDRDYGYTF	TGTGCCACCAGTGACCTAGACAGGGACTATGGCTACACCTTC	TRBJ1-2	-	TRBV24-1	TRBD1
CASSQEGGTWYNEQFF	TGCGCCAGCAGCCAAGAAGGTGGTACATGGTACAATGAGCAGTTCTTC	TRBJ2-1	-	TRBV4-3	-
CATYSSGANVLTF	TGTGCCACTTACAGCTCTGGGGCCAACGTCCTGACTTTC	TRBJ2-6	-	TRBV6-5	-
CATSSGTRDIFFLGTEAFF	TGTGCCACCAGCAGTGGCACCCGGGACATTTTTTTCTTGGGCACTGAAGCTTTCTTT	TRBJ1-1	many	TRBV15	-
CASSIEDGRAVGTGELFF	TGTGCCAGTAGTATAGAGGACGGGAGGGCCGTTGGCACCGGGGAGCTGTTTTTT	TRBJ2-2	-	TRBV19	TRBD2
CASSPSVSGANVLTF	TGTGCCAGCTCACCATCGGTCTCTGGGGCCAACGTCCTGACTTTC	TRBJ2-6	-	TRBV18	-
CASSYSGGADQPQHF	TGTGCCAGCAGTTACTCCGGGGGAGCCGATCAGCCCCAGCATTTT	TRBJ1-5	-	TRBV6-5	-
CASSQGDRLNTEAFF	TGTGCCAGCAGCCAAGGGGACAGGTTGAACACTGAAGCTTTCTTT	TRBJ1-1	-	TRBV3-1/TRBV3-2	TRBD1
CATSDSYEQYF	TGTGCCACCAGTGATTCCTACGAGCAGTACTTC	TRBJ2-7	-	TRBV24-1	-
CASSAWTGTYEQYF	TGTGCCAGCAGCGCCTGGACAGGGACCTACGAGCAGTACTTC	TRBJ2-7	-	TRBV7-2	TRBD1
CASKRGFGYTF	TGTGCCAGCAAACGGGGGTTCGGCTACACCTTC	TRBJ1-2	-	TRBV7-9	-
CASSSGLAGFYEQYF	TGTGCCAGCAGCTCGGGACTAGCGGGATTCTACGAGCAGTACTTC	TRBJ2-7	few	TRBV6-5	TRBD2
CASSRIDSEQYF	TGTGCCAGCAGCCGAATTGACAGCGAGCAGTACTTC	TRBJ2-7	once	TRBV3-1/TRBV3-2	-
CASSNGHLEAFF	TGTGCCAGCAGCAACGGACATCTTGAAGCTTTCTTT	TRBJ1-1	-	TRBV7-9	-
CASSLVLAGDYNEQFF	TGTGCCAGCAGCTTAGTCTTAGCGGGGGACTACAATGAGCAGTTCTTC	TRBJ2-1	-	TRBV7-2	TRBD2
CASSKAGRARPYNEQFF	TGTGCCAGCAGCAAAGCGGGTAGGGCTAGACCTTACAATGAGCAGTTCTTC	TRBJ2-1	-	TRBV21-1	-
CASNGYPGIEGELFF	TGTGCCAGTAACGGCTACCCGGGGATAGAGGGGGAGCTGTTTTTT	TRBJ2-2	few	TRBV19	-
CASSQEGVAGELFF	TGTGCCAGCAGCCAAGAAGGGGTAGCCGGGGAGCTGTTTTTT	TRBJ2-2	-	TRBV14	-
CASSLRETSTGELFF	TGTGCCAGCAGCCTTCGTGAGACAAGCACCGGGGAGCTGTTTTTT	TRBJ2-2	many	TRBV6-2/TRBV6-3	-
CASSSQGEVYGYTF	TGTGCCAGCAGTTCACAGGGGGAAGTCTATGGCTACACCTTC	TRBJ1-2	-	TRBV6-6	TRBD1
CASSFPLGGAKGEQYF	TGTGCCAGCAGCTTTCCCCTCGGAGGGGCGAAGGGCGAGCAGTACTTC	TRBJ2-7	-	TRBV11-2	-
CASSLRGSTDTQYF	TGTGCCAGCAGTTTAAGAGGTAGCACAGATACGCAGTATTTT	TRBJ2-3	-	TRBV27	-